The clone carrying this T cell receptor (beta chain) occurred many times. As yet, its antigen is unknown. Amplification targeted TCR beta CDR3 regions from RNA transcripts. First-round RT-PCR with HTBI primers amplified the TCR CDR3 region. TCRdb processed the multiplex PCR reads anew with MiXCR; each CDR3 protein has one entry. The sample yields 300,000 or so distinct CDR3 sequences, about 18% seen once. CDR3 size: 14 residues. With 0 bases removed from V and 7 bases from J, the gap between germline ends came to 9 bases. Germline values: CDR1 MNHEY, CDR2 SMNVEV (reference sequence). The data derive from a study of T cells in Graves' hyperthyroidism and ophthalmopathy. An absence of ophthalmopathy progression within 18 months meant stable Graves' hyperthyroidism. Whole-study findings and limits: Model output signaled ophthalmopathy a median about seven months ahead of onset. Blood held most thyroid clonotypes expanded above 0.001 frequency.

Sequenced material: blood. This clonotype was sampled from a woman between 50 and 59 years old with Graves' hyperthyroidism. The rearrangement uses TRBV27 and TRBJ1-4; D possibly corresponds to TRBD1 (6 bases). CDR3 region: CASSLSVRGEKLFF. Written as DNA, the CDR3 is TGTGCCAGCAGTTTATCTGTCAGGGGTGAAAAACTGTTTTTT.